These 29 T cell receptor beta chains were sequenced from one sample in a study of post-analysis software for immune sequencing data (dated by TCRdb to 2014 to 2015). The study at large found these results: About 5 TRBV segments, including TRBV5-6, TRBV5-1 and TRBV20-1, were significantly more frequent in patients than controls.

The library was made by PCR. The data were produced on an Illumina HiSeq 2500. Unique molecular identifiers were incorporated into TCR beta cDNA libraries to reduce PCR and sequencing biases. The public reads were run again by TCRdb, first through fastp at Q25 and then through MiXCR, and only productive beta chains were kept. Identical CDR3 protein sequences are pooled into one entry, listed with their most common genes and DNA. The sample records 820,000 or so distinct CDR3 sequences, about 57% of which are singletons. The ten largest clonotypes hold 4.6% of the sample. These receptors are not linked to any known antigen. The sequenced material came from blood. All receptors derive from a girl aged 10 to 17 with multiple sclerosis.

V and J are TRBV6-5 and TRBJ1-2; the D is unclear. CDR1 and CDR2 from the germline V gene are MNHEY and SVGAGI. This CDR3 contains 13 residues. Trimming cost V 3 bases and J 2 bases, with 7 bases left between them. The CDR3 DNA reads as TGTGCCAGCAGTTATGTTAGGAACTATGGCTACACCTTC. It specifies CASSYVRNYGYTF.

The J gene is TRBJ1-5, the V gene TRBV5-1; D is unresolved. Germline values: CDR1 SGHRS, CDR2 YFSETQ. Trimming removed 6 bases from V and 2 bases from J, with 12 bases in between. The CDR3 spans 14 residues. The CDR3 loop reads CASTRLAGNQPQHF. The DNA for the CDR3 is TGCGCCAGCACCAGACTCGCGGGCAATCAGCCCCAGCATTTT. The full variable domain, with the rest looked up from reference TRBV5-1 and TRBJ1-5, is KAGVTQTPRYLIKTRGQQVTLSCSPISGHRSVSWYQQTPGQGLQFLFEYFSETQRNKGNFPGRFSGRQFSNSRSEMNVSTLELGDSALYLCASTRLAGNQPQHFGDGTRLSIL.

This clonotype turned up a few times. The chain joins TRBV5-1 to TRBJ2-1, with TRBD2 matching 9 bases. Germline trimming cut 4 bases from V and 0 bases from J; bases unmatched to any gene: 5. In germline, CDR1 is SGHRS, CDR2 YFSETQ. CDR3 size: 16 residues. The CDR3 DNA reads TGCGCCAGCAGCGCGACTAGCGGCAGCTCCTACAATGAGCAGTTCTTC. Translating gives CASSATSGSSYNEQFF.

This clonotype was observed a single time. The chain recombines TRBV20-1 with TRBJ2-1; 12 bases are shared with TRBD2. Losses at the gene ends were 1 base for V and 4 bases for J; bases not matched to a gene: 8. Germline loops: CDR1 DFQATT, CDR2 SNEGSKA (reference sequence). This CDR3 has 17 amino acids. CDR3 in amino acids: CSARALRGTSGYNEQFF. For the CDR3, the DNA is TGCAGTGCTAGAGCCCTCAGAGGGACTAGCGGGTACAATGAGCAGTTCTTC.

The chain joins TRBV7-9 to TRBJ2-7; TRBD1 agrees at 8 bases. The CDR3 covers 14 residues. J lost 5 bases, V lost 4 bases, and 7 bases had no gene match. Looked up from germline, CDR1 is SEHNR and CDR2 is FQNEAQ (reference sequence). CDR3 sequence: CASSYRSGGNEQYF. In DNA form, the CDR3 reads TGTGCCAGCAGCTACCGCTCAGGGGGCAACGAGCAGTACTTC. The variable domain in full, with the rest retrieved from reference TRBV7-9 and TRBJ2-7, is DTGVSQNPRHKITKRGQNVTFRCDPISEHNRLYWYRQTLGQGPEFLTYFQNEAQLEKSRLLSDRFSAERPKGSFSTLEIQRTEQGDSAMYLCASSYRSGGNEQYFGPGTRLTVT.

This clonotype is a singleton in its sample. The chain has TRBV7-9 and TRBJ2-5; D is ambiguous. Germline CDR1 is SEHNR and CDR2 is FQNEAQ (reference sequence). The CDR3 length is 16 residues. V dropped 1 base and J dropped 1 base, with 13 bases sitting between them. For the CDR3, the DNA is TGTGCCAGCAGCTTAGGGAAGCGCCTGGGCCAAGAGACCCAGTACTTC. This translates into CASSLGKRLGQETQYF.

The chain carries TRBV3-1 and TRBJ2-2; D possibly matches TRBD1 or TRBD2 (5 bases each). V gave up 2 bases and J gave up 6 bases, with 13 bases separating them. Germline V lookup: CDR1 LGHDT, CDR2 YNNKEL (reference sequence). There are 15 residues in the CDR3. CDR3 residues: CASSQSWDGPGELFF. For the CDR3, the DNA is TGTGCCAGCAGCCAATCATGGGACGGGCCCGGGGAGCTGTTTTTT.

CDR3 bases: TGCAGCGTTGCGGGGGCACCGAACCAAGAGACCCAGTACTTC. As protein: CSVAGAPNQETQYF. The chain uses TRBV29-1 and TRBJ2-5, with D possibly being TRBD1 or TRBD2 (6 bases each). This CDR3 has 14 residues. Trimming stripped 4 bases from V and 0 bases from J, with 12 bases between. Germline V gives CDR1 SQVTM, CDR2 ANQGSEA.

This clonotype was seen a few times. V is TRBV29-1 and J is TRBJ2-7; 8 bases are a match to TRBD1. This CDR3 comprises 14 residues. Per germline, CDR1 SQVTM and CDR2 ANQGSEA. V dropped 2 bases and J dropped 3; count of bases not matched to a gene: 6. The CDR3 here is CSVEPGQGLYEQYF. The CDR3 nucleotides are TGCAGCGTTGAACCCGGACAGGGTCTCTACGAGCAGTACTTC.

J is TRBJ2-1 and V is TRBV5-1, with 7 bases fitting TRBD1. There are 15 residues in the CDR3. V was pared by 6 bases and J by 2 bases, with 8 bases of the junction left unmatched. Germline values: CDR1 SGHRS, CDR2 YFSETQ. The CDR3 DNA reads TGCGCCAGCATCATCGAGACAGGGACCTACAATGAGCAGTTCTTC. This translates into CASIIETGTYNEQFF. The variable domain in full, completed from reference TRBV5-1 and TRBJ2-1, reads KAGVTQTPRYLIKTRGQQVTLSCSPISGHRSVSWYQQTPGQGLQFLFEYFSETQRNKGNFPGRFSGRQFSNSRSEMNVSTLELGDSALYLCASIIETGTYNEQFFGPGTRLTVL.

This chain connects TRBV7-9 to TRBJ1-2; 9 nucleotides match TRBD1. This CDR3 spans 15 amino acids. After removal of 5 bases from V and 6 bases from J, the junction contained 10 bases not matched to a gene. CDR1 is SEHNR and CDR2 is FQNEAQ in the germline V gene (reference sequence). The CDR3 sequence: CASSNIQGATDGYTF. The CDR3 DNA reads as TGTGCCAGCAGCAACATACAGGGGGCTACCGATGGCTACACCTTC.

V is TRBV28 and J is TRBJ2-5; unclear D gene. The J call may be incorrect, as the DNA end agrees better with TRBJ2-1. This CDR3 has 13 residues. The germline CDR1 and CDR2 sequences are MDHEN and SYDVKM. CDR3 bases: TGTGCCAGCAGTCCCGTCCTGGCAAATGAGCAGTTCTTC. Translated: CASSPVLANEQFF.

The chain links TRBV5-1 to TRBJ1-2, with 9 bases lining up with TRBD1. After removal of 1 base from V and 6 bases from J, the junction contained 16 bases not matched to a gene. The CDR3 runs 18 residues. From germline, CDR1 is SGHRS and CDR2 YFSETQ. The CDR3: CASSLSAPPGTGLHGYTF. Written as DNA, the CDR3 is TGCGCCAGCAGCTTGAGCGCCCCACCGGGGACAGGGCTCCATGGCTACACCTTC.

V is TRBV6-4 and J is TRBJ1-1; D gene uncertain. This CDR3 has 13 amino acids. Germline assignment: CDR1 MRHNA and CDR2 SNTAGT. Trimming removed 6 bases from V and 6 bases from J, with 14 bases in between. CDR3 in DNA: TGTGCCAGCAGCCTTGGTCCGGACTCTGAAGCTTTCTTT. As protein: CASSLGPDSEAFF.

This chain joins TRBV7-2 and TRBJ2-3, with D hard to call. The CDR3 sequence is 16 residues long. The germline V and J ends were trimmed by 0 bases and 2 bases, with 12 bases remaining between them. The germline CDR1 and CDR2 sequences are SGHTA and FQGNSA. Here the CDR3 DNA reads TGTGCCAGCAGCTTAGCGCCAGCGCTATTCACAGATACGCAGTATTTT. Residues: CASSLAPALFTDTQYF.

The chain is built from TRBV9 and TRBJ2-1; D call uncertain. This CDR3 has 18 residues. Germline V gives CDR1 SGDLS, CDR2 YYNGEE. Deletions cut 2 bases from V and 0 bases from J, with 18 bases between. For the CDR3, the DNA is TGTGCCAGCAGCGTCGATTCTAGACTGGCAAGCTCCTACAATGAGCAGTTCTTC. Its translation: CASSVDSRLASSYNEQFF.

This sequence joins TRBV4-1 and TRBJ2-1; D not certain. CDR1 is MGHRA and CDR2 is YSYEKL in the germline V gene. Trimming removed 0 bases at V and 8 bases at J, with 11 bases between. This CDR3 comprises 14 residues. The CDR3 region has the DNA TGCGCCAGCAGCCAAGAGTTGGGGTACGATGAGCAGTTCTTC. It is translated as CASSQELGYDEQFF.

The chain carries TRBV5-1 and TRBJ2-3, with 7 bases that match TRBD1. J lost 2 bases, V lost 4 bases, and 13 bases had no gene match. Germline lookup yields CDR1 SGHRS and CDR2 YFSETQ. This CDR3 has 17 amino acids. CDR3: CASSLTVSGTATDTQYF. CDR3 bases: TGCGCCAGCAGCCTTACGGTATCCGGGACAGCCACAGATACGCAGTATTTT.

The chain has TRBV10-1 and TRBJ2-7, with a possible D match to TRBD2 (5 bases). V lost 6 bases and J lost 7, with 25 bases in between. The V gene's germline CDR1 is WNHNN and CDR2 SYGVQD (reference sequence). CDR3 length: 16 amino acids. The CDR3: CASSDPSGSDGHEQYF. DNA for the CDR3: TGCGCCAGCAGCGATCCGAGCGGCTCGGACGGCCATGAGCAGTACTTC.

CDR3 protein: CASSFTGTVVSYEQYF. Written as DNA, the CDR3 is TGTGCCAGCAGCTTCACCGGGACGGTTGTCTCCTACGAGCAGTACTTC. The chain joins TRBV7-2 to TRBJ2-7, with D perhaps TRBD1 or TRBD2 (5 bases each). This CDR3 is 16 amino acids long. Trimming left V 3 bases short and J 0 bases short, with 15 bases between. Looked up from germline, CDR1 is SGHTA and CDR2 is FQGNSA.

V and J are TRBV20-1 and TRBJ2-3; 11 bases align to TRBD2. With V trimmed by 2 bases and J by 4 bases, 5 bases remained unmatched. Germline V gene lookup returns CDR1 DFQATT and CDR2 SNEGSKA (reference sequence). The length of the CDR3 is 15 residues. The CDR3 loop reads CSARNSGRAADTQYF. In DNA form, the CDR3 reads TGCAGTGCTAGAAATAGCGGGAGGGCCGCAGATACGCAGTATTTT.

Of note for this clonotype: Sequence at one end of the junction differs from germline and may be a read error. The CDR3 is CSAPGTSSCEQYF. In DNA form, the CDR3 reads TGCAGTGCCCCCGGGACCAGCTCCTGCGAGCAGTACTTC. The chain recombines TRBV20-1 with TRBJ2-7; D assignment may be TRBD1 or TRBD2 (5 bases each). This CDR3 has 13 amino acids. CDR1 and CDR2 (germline): DFQATT, SNEGSKA (reference sequence).

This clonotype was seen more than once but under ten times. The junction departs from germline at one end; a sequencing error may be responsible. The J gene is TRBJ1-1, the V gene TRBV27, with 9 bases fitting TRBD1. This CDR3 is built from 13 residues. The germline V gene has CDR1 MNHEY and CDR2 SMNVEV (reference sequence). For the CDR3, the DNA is TGTGCCCGCAGAACAGGGGGCAGGGCTGAAGCTTTCTTT. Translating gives CARRTGGRAEAFF.

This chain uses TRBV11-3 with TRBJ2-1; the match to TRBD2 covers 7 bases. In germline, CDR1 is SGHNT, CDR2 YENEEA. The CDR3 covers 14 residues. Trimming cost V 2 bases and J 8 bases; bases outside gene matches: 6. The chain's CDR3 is CASSLREGRDEQFF. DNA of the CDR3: TGTGCCAGCAGCTTAAGGGAGGGCCGGGATGAGCAGTTCTTC.

The CDR3 DNA sequence: TGTGCCAGCAGTGGCCCGGGGGGGACCCTCTACGAGCAGTACTTC. Protein: CASSGPGGTLYEQYF. The J gene is TRBJ2-7, the V gene TRBV6-5; 8 bases fit TRBD2. Germline V CDR1 and CDR2: MNHEY, SVGAGI. Germline trimming cut 5 bases from V and 3 bases from J; bases unmatched to any gene: 9. The CDR3 consists of 15 residues.

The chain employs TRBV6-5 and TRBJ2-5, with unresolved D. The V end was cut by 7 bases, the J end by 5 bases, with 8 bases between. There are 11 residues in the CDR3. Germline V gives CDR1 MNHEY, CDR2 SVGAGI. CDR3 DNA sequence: TGTGCCAGCACCAGGCGGGAGACCCAGTACTTC. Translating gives CASTRRETQYF.

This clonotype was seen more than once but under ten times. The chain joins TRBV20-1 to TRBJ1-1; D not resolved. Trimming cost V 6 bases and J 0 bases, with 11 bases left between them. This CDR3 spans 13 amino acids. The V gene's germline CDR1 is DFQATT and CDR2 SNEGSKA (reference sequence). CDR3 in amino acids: CSAQDLMNTEAFF. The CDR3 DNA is TGCAGTGCCCAAGATTTAATGAACACTGAAGCTTTCTTT.

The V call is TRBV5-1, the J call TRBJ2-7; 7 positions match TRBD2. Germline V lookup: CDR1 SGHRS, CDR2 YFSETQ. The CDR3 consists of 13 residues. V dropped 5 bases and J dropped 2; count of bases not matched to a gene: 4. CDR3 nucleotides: TGCGCCAGCAGGGCCAGCGGGACCTACGAGCAGTACTTC. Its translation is CASRASGTYEQYF.

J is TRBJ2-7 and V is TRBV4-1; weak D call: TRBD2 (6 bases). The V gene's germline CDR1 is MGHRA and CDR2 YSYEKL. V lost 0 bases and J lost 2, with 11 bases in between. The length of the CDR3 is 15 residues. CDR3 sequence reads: CASSQDRGGTYEQYF. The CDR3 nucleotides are TGCGCCAGCAGCCAAGATCGTGGGGGGACCTACGAGCAGTACTTC.